This paragraph reports one T cell receptor (beta chain). Repertoires were generated with immunoSEQ multiplex PCR, while TCRdb's copy carries only in-frame clones and drops some. The sample carries about 350,000 clones, more than 85% recorded once. This sample was taken from a study of brain T cells in children with intractable seizures. Sample time point: blood from clinic visit 5 months post-surgery; TSC patient then seizure free. This CDR3 has 15 amino acids. CDR1 and CDR2 (germline): SGHTA, FQGTGA. V trimming: 0 bases; J trimming: 6 bases; junction bases outside the gene matches: 4. The TCR originated in a boy in the first two years of life with tuberous sclerosis and intractable seizures. The gene calls are TRBV7-3 and TRBJ1-1; 10 nucleotides match TRBD1. This specimen was peripheral blood, taken around 5 months after surgery. For the CDR3, the DNA is TGTGCCAGCAGCTTAACAAGGGACAGGGGCTCTGAAGCTTTCTTT. Protein product: CASSLTRDRGSEAFF.